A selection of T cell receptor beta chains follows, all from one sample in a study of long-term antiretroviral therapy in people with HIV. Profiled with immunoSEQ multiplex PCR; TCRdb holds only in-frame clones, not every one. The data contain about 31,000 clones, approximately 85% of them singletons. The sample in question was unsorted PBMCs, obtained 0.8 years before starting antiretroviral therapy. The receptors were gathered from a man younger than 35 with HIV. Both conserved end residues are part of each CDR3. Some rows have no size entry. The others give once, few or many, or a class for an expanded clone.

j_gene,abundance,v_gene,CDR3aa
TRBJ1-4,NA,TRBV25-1,CASSPYERALGNEKLFF
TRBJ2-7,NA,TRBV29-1,CSVERGLEQYF
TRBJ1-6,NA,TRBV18,CASSVVGSYNSPLHF
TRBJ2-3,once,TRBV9,CASSAFSRAPAGAQYF
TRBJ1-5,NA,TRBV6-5,CASRSTQGSNQPQHF
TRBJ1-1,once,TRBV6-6,CASTDEDTEAFF
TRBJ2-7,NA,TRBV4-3,CASSPRGSGTSLAYEQYF
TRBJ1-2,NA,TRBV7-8,CASSLVGDGYTF
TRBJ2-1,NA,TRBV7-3,CASSFGGVNEQFF
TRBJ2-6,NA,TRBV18,CASSPRSNSGANVLTF
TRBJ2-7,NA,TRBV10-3,CAITGAVENEQYF
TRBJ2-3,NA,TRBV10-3,CAISDPGGTDTQYF
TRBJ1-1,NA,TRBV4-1,CASSQDNPAEAFF
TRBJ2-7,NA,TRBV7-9,CASSPGLVYEQYF
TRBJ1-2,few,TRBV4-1,CASSQDSGSGYGYTF
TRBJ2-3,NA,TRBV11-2,CASSFTDTQYF
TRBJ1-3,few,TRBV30,CAWSGNTIYF
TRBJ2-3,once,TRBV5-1,CASSLWAGDTDTQYF
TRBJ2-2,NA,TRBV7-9,CASRSRQGTNTGELFF
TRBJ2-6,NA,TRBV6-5,CASSQVVSGANVLTF
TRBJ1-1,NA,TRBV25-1,CASSDSMGLMNTEAFF
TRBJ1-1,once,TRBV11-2,CASSFTRGAEAFF
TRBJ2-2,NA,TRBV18,CASSPASIGTGELFF
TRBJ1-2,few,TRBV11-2,CASSVGTGHGYTF
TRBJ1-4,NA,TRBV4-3,CASSQDVTAGPNEKLFF
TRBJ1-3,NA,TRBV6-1,CASTSRDGRNTIYF
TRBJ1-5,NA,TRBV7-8,CASSLGWGRGDNQPQHF
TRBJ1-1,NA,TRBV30,CAWRGSLNTEAFF
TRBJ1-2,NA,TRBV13,CASSLGGSDYGYTF
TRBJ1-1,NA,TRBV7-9,CASSLSTGNTEAFF
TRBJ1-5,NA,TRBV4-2,CASSRTGTAGQPQHF
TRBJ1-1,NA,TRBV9,CASSPARGTEAFF
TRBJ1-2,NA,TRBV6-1,CASSEVQGAQMYGYTF
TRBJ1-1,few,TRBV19,CASSIGSRGAGEAFF
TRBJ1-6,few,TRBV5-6,CASRRQFTNSPLHF
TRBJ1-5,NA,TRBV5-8,CASSPLTGVNQPQHF
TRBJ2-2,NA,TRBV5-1,CASSAGLAGAGELFF
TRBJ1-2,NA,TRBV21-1,CASSKEGGRDGYTF
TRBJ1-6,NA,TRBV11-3,CASSFDRNSPLHF
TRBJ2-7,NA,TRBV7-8,CASSPDRVINEQYF
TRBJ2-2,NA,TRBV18,CASSPFLTQGASTGELFF
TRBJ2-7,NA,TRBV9,CASSVGGQGYEQYF
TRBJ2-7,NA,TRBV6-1,CASTPGQVPTYEQYF
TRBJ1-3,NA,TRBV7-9,CATGAENTIYF
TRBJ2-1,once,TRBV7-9,CASSQPSRLAGGSDEQFF
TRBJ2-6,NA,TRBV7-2,CASIWVSGANVLTF
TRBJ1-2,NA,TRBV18,CASSPAQTHYGYTF
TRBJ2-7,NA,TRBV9,CASSVIWGAEQYF
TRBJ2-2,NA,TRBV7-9,CASSPNTGELFF
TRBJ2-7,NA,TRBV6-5,CASSYSTRYEQYF
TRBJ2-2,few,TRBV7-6,CASSSLANTGELFF
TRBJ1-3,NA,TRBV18,CASSPVPEGPNTIYF
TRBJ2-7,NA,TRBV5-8,CASRPGRQYF
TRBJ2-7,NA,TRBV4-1,CASSQVLGDTLYEQYF
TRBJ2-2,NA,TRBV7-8,CASRFTGTSLGELFF
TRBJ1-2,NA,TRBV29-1,CSVGSYRGRGYGYTF
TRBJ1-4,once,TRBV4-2,CASSYRTGGTNEKLFF